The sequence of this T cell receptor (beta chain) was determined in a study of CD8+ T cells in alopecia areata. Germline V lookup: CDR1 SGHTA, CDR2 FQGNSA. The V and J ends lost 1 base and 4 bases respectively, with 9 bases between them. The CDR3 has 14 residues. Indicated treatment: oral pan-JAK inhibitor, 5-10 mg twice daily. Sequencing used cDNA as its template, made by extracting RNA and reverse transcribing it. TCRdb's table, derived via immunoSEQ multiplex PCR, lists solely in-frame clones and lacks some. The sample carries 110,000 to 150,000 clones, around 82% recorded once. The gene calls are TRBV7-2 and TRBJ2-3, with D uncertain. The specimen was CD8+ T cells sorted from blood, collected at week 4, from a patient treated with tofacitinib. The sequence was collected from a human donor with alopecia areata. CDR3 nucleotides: TGTGCCAGCAGCTTAGATCTAGGGCCAGATACGCAGTATTTT. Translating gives CASSLDLGPDTQYF. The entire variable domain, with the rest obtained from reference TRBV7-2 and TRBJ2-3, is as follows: GAGVSQSPSNKVTEKGKDVELRCDPISGHTALYWYRQSLGQGLEFLIYFQGNSAPDKSGLPSDRFSAERTGGSVSTLTIQRTQQEDSAVYLCASSLDLGPDTQYFGPGTRLTVL.